The rows below give T cell receptor beta chains drawn from one sample of a study of shared clonotypes between healthy human individuals. This table comes from immunoSEQ multiplex PCR, and its TCRdb copy is limited to in-frame clones, with some not included. The top ten clones hold about 0.89% of a sample with 1 million to 1.2 million clones, roughly 80% of them seen once. The sample taken for sequencing was memory CD4+ T cells from PBMCs. All receptors come from a young man in good health. Some clones in this sample may be carry-over from other donors' samples. Each CDR3 is given without its conserved first and last residue. A D gene is named only where the DNA matches it firmly. A clone size is listed for some rows: how often the clone was seen (once, few, many), or a class if it is expanded.

TRBD1	TRBV10-3	NA	TRBJ1-2	AISASTGEGGYT
TRBD1	TRBV7-2	NA	TRBJ1-5	ASSRQAGTGTSSNQPQH
TRBD1	TRBV5-4	NA	TRBJ1-2	ASSLEAGGSGYT
TRBD2	TRBV11-1	NA	TRBJ2-3	ASSPFGAGDADTQY
TRBD2	TRBV2	few	TRBJ2-1	ASSVIRLAGGGEQF
NA	TRBV6-5	once	TRBJ1-5	ASSGQATAQPQH
NA	TRBV19	NA	TRBJ2-2	ASSISETAGELF
NA	TRBV20-1	few	TRBJ2-1	SARDRNEQF
NA	TRBV2	NA	TRBJ1-1	ASRARGKVIEAF
NA	TRBV28	NA	TRBJ1-5	ASSLVSSNQPQH
NA	TRBV7-6	NA	TRBJ1-1	ASSLEGRYTEAF
TRBD2	TRBV6-1	many	TRBJ2-7	ASRTSGFSTYEQY
NA	TRBV6-4	once	TRBJ2-4	ASSAERGDGIQY
TRBD1	TRBV5-1	once	TRBJ1-1	ASSETGVLTEAF
TRBD2	TRBV7-2	NA	TRBJ2-7	ASSWRGSYEQY
NA	TRBV28	NA	TRBJ1-5	ASSLGGSFNQPQH
NA	TRBV5-1	NA	TRBJ1-2	ASSGGGANYGYT
NA	TRBV21-1	NA	TRBJ1-5	ASASGVGNSNQPQH
NA	TRBV19	NA	TRBJ1-5	ASSFHPAGVSNQPQH
NA	TRBV9	NA	TRBJ2-2	ASSLRDISNTGELF
TRBD1	TRBV15	NA	TRBJ2-4	ATSSGDSGNIQY
TRBD1	TRBV18	NA	TRBJ1-1	ASSPNRGLDTEAF
NA	TRBV20-1	NA	TRBJ2-7	SAPWGYEQY
NA	TRBV6-6	NA	TRBJ1-1	ASCWGGEVTEAF
NA	TRBV28	NA	TRBJ1-4	ASSPHNEKLF
TRBD1	TRBV27	NA	TRBJ1-2	ASSLGQGGGYT
TRBD1	TRBV7-9	NA	TRBJ1-3	ASSLQGAGNTIY
TRBD2	TRBV6-6	NA	TRBJ2-2	ASSYLAEYGELF
NA	TRBV28	once	TRBJ1-4	ASSFPQSGYEKLF
NA	TRBV5-6	NA	TRBJ1-1	ASSLPEVDTEAF
TRBD1	TRBV6-6	few	TRBJ1-2	ASSPGTGNGYRYT
TRBD2	TRBV6-5	many	TRBJ2-1	ASFSGRNYNEQF
TRBD2	TRBV5-4	NA	TRBJ2-1	ASSLSGSVNEQF
TRBD1	TRBV28	NA	TRBJ2-7	ASSLGDRGIQY
TRBD1	TRBV7-8	NA	TRBJ1-5	ASERTGLPNQPQH
TRBD2	TRBV5-1	NA	TRBJ2-1	ASSSWAGDDEQF
NA	TRBV2	few	TRBJ2-5	ASSGAREQY
TRBD1	TRBV28	NA	TRBJ1-2	ASSRGTEYGYT
NA	TRBV28	NA	TRBJ2-1	ASSHLSTGNEQF
TRBD1	TRBV5-1	NA	TRBJ2-7	ASSPDRGVYEQY
NA	TRBV4-2	few	TRBJ1-1	ASSQVDSLGAEAF
NA	TRBV7-2	many	TRBJ1-4	ASSKTGPTNEKLF
NA	TRBV7-8	NA	TRBJ1-4	ASTAGREDEKLF
NA	TRBV6-5	once	TRBJ2-7	ASSYSAGQSYEQY
TRBD2	TRBV5-4	NA	TRBJ2-7	ASSDKREGLLEQY
NA	TRBV5-1	once	TRBJ1-3	ASSEGRPGNTIY
NA	TRBV7-9	few	TRBJ2-1	ASSLGGASYNEQF
NA	TRBV27	NA	TRBJ2-5	ASSPRGVPRETQY
NA	TRBV29-1	NA	TRBJ1-1	SVTTPNTEAF
NA	TRBV4-1	NA	TRBJ2-3	ASTTGQYTDTQY
NA	TRBV7-2	NA	TRBJ2-4	ASSPAQGNIQY
NA	TRBV28	NA	TRBJ1-6	ASSLNRVARNSPLH
NA	TRBV20-1	NA	TRBJ2-7	SASRRDEVY
NA	TRBV9	NA	TRBJ2-7	ASSPGPQEYEQY
NA	TRBV7-8	NA	TRBJ2-7	ASSQKAGLSSYEQY
NA	TRBV19	NA	TRBJ1-5	ASTREGFRGSNQPQH
NA	TRBV4-1	few	TRBJ1-1	ASSQVRGEAF
TRBD1	TRBV28	once	TRBJ1-1	ATKEGGEYTEAF